This TCR beta chain was found in a study of blood T cell repertoires in COVID-19. Unmatched junction bases numbered 5, after V lost 5 bases and J lost 1 base. The V gene's germline CDR1 is MNHEY and CDR2 SMNVEV (reference sequence). This CDR3 is 15 amino acids long. Seattle-derived patients entered the study during active infection and were followed longitudinally. Clones were read by immunoSEQ multiplex PCR, and TCRdb kept only the in-frame ones, dropping some. In the table there are 150,000 to 200,000 clones, 75% to 85% of which are singletons. The specimen was peripheral blood. The V gene is TRBV27, the J gene TRBJ2-3, with 8 bases that match TRBD2. The receptor's source is a woman in her 40s with COVID-19, enrolled during active disease. CDR3 nucleotide sequence: TGTGCCAGCAGTACCCGACTAGCGCGCACAGATACGCAGTATTTT. It yields the protein CASSTRLARTDTQYF.